These 7 T cell receptor beta chains were sequenced from one sample in a study of cytomegalovirus exposure and HLA in healthy donors. TCRdb's copy holds only in-frame clones and misses some; the assay was immunoSEQ multiplex PCR. The repertoire has roughly 120,000 clones, more than 70% of them found once; the top ten carry approximately 2%. The sample comprised PBMCs. Source of these receptors: a woman under 30 in good health and CMV-seronegative.

The chain links TRBV7-2 to TRBJ2-6, with D perhaps TRBD1 (5 bases). Germline assignment: CDR1 SGHTA and CDR2 FQGNSA. The ends were cut back, 3 bases at V and 0 bases at J, with 9 bases in the middle. The CDR3 loop spans 16 amino acids. This chain's CDR3 is CASSLTAVSGANVLTF. CDR3 sequence (DNA): TGTGCCAGCAGCTTGACAGCCGTCTCTGGGGCCAACGTCCTGACTTTC.

Remarks on this clone: Mismatch with germline at one junction end may stem from a read error. V gene TRBV20-1 combines with J gene TRBJ1-2; a weak D match, TRBD1 (6 bases). The germline gives CDR1 DFQATT, CDR2 SNEGSKA (reference sequence). The CDR3 covers 11 residues. The CDR3 coding sequence is TGCAGTGCTTTCACAGGGAATCGAAGAGGCTTC. This translates into CSAFTGNRRGF.

V and J are TRBV18 and TRBJ1-6; 8 nucleotides align to TRBD1. The CDR3 runs to 15 residues. Germline CDR1 is KGHSH and CDR2 is LQKENI. V dropped 4 bases and J dropped 8; count of bases not matched to a gene: 7. The CDR3 DNA reads TGTGCCAGCTCACTGGGACAGGTCTCGGATTCACCCCTCCACTTT. It is translated as CASSLGQVSDSPLHF.

The chain combines TRBV27 with TRBJ1-4; D not certain. Germline CDR1 MNHEY, CDR2 SMNVEV (reference sequence). The CDR3 sequence is 15 residues long. With 5 bases removed from V and 0 bases from J, the gap between germline ends came to 10 bases. The CDR3 DNA reads as TGTGCCAGCAGTCCCCAGGTTTCAACTAATGAAAAACTGTTTTTT. It translates to CASSPQVSTNEKLFF.

V gene TRBV7-2 combines with J gene TRBJ1-2; possibly TRBD1 for D (5 bases). Germline V lookup: CDR1 SGHTA, CDR2 FQGNSA. There are 14 residues in the CDR3. The V end was cut by 5 bases, the J end by 4 bases, with 14 bases between. CDR3 sequence (DNA): TGTGCCAGCAGCCTTGGGGCCGCAGGCTATGGCTACACCTTC. This translates into CASSLGAAGYGYTF.

The V and J genes are TRBV2 and TRBJ2-7; the D is unclear. Between the trimmed V and J ends, which lost 0 bases and 5 bases, there was a span of 5 bases. Germline CDR1 SNHLY, CDR2 FYNNEI. The length of the CDR3 is 12 residues. The CDR3 region is CASSEADNEQYF. Written as DNA, the CDR3 is TGTGCCAGCAGTGAAGCTGACAACGAGCAGTACTTC.

This chain uses TRBV30 with TRBJ1-4, with TRBD1 as a possible D gene (5 bases). The CDR3 totals 15 residues. V lost 4 bases, J lost 5 bases, and 17 bases lay in between. Germline CDR1 is GTSNPN and CDR2 is SVGIG (reference sequence). This CDR3 reads CAWTMGQAQNEKLFF. In nucleotides, the CDR3 is TGTGCCTGGACAATGGGGCAGGCACAAAATGAAAAACTGTTTTTT.